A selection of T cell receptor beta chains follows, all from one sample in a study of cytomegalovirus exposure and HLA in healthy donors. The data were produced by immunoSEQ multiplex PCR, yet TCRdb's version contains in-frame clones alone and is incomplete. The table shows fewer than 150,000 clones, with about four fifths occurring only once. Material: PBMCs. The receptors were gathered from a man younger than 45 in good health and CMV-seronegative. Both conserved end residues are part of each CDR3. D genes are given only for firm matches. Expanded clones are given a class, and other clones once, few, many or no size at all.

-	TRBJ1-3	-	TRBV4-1	TGCGCCAGCAGCCAGTCGGCGGTAGTCTCTGGAAACACCATATATTTT	CASSQSAVVSGNTIYF
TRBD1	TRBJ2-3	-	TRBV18	TGTGCCAGCTCCCTCTCCGGGGACAGGGCGGTTACGCAGTATTTT	CASSLSGDRAVTQYF
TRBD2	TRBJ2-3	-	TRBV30	TGTGCCTGGGTACCAGCGGGAGGGAGAGATACGCAGTATTTT	CAWVPAGGRDTQYF
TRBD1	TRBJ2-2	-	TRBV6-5	TGTGCCAGCAGTTACTCGACACAGGGGGCCGCCGGGGAGCTGTTTTTT	CASSYSTQGAAGELFF
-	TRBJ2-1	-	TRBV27	TGTGCCAGCAGTTTCCGACGCGGCGACAATGAGCAGTTCTTC	CASSFRRGDNEQFF
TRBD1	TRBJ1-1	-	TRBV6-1	TGTGCCAGCAGTGAAGACAGGGGCGTGAACACTGAAGCTTTCTTT	CASSEDRGVNTEAFF
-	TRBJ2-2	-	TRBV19	TGTGCCAGTAAATGGGACATAAACACCGGGGAGCTGTTTTTT	CASKWDINTGELFF
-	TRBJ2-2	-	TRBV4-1	TGCGCCAGCAGCCAAGACGGGGAATATTGGGAGCTGTTTTTT	CASSQDGEYWELFF
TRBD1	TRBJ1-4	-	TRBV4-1	TGCGCCAGCAGTCAAGGGGGCAGTGAAAAACTGTTTTTT	CASSQGGSEKLFF
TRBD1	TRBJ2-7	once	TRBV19	TGTGCCAGTAGTACGGACAGGTGGGCCTACGAGCAGTACTTC	CASSTDRWAYEQYF
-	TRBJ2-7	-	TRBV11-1	TGTGCCAGCAGCTTAGCGTCACGGGAATACGAGCAGTACTTC	CASSLASREYEQYF
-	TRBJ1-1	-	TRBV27	TGTGCCAGCAGTTTTGACAGGTCTTCGAACACTGAAGCTTTCTTT	CASSFDRSSNTEAFF
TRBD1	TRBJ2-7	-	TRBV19	TGTGCCAGTACCGCGACAGGGAACTCCTACGAGCAGTACTTC	CASTATGNSYEQYF
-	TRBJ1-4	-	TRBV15	TGTGCCACCAGCAGCCCCTCGGGTCCTCAAAAACTGTTTTTT	CATSSPSGPQKLFF
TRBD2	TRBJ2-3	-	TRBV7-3	TGTGCCAGCACCCGGACTAGCGGGGCTAGCACAGATACGCAGTATTTT	CASTRTSGASTDTQYF
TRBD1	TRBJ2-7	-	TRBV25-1	TGTGCCAGCAGCCACGGACAGGGCTACGAGCAGTACTTC	CASSHGQGYEQYF
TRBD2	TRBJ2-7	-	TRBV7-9	TGTGCCAGCAGCTTAAAGGGGACTAGGCGCTACTACGAGCAGTACTTC	CASSLKGTRRYYEQYF
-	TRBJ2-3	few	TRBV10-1	TGCGCCAGCAGTGGAACAGGGACGGTGGGGGATACGCAGTATTTT	CASSGTGTVGDTQYF
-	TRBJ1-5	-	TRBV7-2	TGTGCCAGCAGCTTAAGGGTAGGGGGTTACAATCAGCCCCAGCATTTT	CASSLRVGGYNQPQHF
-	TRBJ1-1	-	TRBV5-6	TGTGCCAGCAGCCCCCTTTCCTACAACACTGAAGCTTTCTTT	CASSPLSYNTEAFF
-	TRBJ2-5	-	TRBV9	TGTGCCAGCAGCGTGACGGCCGGGGAGACCCAGTACTTC	CASSVTAGETQYF
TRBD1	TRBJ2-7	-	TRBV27	TGTGCCAGCAGTATACAGGGGGAGCGCTACGAGCAGTACTTC	CASSIQGERYEQYF
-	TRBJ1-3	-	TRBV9	TGTGCCAGCAGCTTGGGGGCTGCCGCCTACTCTGGAAACACCATATATTTT	CASSLGAAAYSGNTIYF
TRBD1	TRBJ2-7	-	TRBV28	TGTGCCACTACCCCCGGGACAGCAGGCTACGAGCAGTACTTC	CATTPGTAGYEQYF
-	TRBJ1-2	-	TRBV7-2	TGTGCCAGCAGCTTAGTAGAGGTCTATGGCTACACCTTC	CASSLVEVYGYTF
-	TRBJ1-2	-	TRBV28	TGTGCCAGCAGTTTTAGGGGCGGGAATGGCTACACCTTC	CASSFRGGNGYTF
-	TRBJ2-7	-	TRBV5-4	TGTGCCAGCAGCTCCTCTACGGGCGGGATCCCTCCCTACGAGCAGTACTTC	CASSSSTGGIPPYEQYF
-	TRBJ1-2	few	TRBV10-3	TGTGCCATCAGTGAGGAGGCGGGGGGCTACCCCTTC	CAISEEAGGYPF
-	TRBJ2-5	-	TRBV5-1	TGCGCCAGCAGCTTAGAGGAGACCCAGTACTTC	CASSLEETQYF
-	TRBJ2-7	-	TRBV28	TGTGCCAGCAGTTCTCCGATGGTTGATGGAAGAGGCTTC	CASSSPMVDGRGF
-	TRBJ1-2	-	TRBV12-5	TGTGCTAGTGGTTCCTCGGGGTATGGCTACACCTTC	CASGSSGYGYTF
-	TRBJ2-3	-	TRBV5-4	TGTGCCAGCAGCCTTGGGGGCTTCACAGATACGCAGTATTTT	CASSLGGFTDTQYF
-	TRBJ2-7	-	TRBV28	TGTGCCAGCAGCTCCCAGGTTTTACTCTACGAGCAGTACTTC	CASSSQVLLYEQYF
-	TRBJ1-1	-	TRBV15	TGTGCCACCAGCAGAGATAGTCGGGGGAGGGCTGAAGCTTTCTTT	CATSRDSRGRAEAFF
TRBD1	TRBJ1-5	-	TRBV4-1	TGCGCCAGCAGCCGGATAACAGGGGGAGTAAATCAGCCCCAGCATTTT	CASSRITGGVNQPQHF
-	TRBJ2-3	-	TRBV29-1	TGCAGCGTTGAAAGTCTCGAGGGGGGCACAGATACGCAGTATTTT	CSVESLEGGTDTQYF
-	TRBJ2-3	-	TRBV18	TGTGCCAGCTCACCACAGGAGAGCACAGATACGCAGTATTTT	CASSPQESTDTQYF
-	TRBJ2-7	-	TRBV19	TGTGCCAGTAATTATGCTGACTCACCGTCCTACGAGCAGTACTTC	CASNYADSPSYEQYF
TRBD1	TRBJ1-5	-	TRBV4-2	TGTGCCAGCAGCCAAGAAGGGGGCCCTAGCAATCAGCCCCAGCATTTT	CASSQEGGPSNQPQHF
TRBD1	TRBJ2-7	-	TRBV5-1	TGCGCCAGCAGCGCGGGACAGGGATCCTACGAGCAGTACTTC	CASSAGQGSYEQYF
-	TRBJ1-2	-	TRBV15	TGTGCCACCAGCAGAGAAAGGGTGGAGGTATATGGCTACCCCTTC	CATSRERVEVYGYPF
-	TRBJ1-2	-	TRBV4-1	TGCGCCAGCAGCCAACATGACAGGTATGGCTACACCTTC	CASSQHDRYGYTF
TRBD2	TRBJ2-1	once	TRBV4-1	TGCGCCAGCAGCCAAGACAGGGCACTAGCGATAAACAATGAGCAGTTCTTC	CASSQDRALAINNEQFF
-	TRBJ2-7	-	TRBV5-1	TGCGCCAGCAGCTTCGGGGGAGCGGCCAGCGAGCAGTACTTC	CASSFGGAASEQYF
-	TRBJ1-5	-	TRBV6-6	TGTGCCAGCAGTTACTTGGAGGCGAGCAATCAGCCCCAGCATTTT	CASSYLEASNQPQHF
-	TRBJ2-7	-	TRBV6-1	TGTGCCAGCAGTACGGGACTGCCCTACGAGCAGTACTTC	CASSTGLPYEQYF
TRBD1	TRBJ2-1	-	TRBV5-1	TGCGCCAGCAGTCGATTGACAGGGGGTCGTTCCTACAATGAGCAGTTCTTC	CASSRLTGGRSYNEQFF
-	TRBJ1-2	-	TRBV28	TGTGCCAGCAGCCTAGAGGCCCGGGGGGCGCAGAACTATGGCTACACCTTC	CASSLEARGAQNYGYTF
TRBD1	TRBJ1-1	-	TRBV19	TGTGCCAGTAGTACCCTTCAGGGGGCGAACACTGAAGCTTTCTTT	CASSTLQGANTEAFF
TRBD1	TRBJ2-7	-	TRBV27	TGTGCCAGCAGTTACCGAGCCGGGACAGCCTACGAGCAGTACTTC	CASSYRAGTAYEQYF
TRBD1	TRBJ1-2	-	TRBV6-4	TGTGCCAGCAGTCGGGACAGGGGGGATGGCTACACCTTC	CASSRDRGDGYTF
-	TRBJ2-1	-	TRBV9	TGTGCCAGTTCCCCGGGATCCTACAATGAGCAGTTCTTC	CASSPGSYNEQFF
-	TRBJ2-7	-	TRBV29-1	TGCAGCGTCACAGTGCTATCCTACGAGCAGCACTTC	CSVTVLSYEQHF